These T cell receptor beta chains were read from a single sample in a study of shared clonotypes between healthy human individuals. This table comes from immunoSEQ multiplex PCR, and its TCRdb copy is limited to in-frame clones, with some not included. The table records some 2.1 million clones, around 96% of them present only once. Material for sequencing was naive CD8+ T cells sorted from blood. Every receptor here comes from a man aged 18 to 30 in good health. The CDR3 runs from the conserved cysteine through the conserved F or W. The D gene is left open where the match is weak. Only part of the rows carry a size: once, few, many, or a class if the clone is expanded.

NA	TRBV9	TRBJ2-2	TRBD1	CASSDNQGAKSGELFF	TGTGCCAGCAGCGACAACCAGGGGGCCAAGAGCGGGGAGCTGTTTTTT
NA	TRBV10-2	TRBJ2-7	NA	CASSEGRSYEQYF	TGCGCCAGCAGTGAGGGGCGCTCCTACGAGCAGTACTTC
NA	TRBV4-1	TRBJ1-5	NA	CASSPWEGDSNQPQHF	TGCGCCAGCAGCCCTTGGGAGGGGGATAGCAATCAGCCCCAGCATTTT
NA	TRBV4-1	TRBJ2-3	TRBD2	CASSQGGDYRDTDTQYF	TGCGCCAGCAGCCAAGGGGGGGACTACCGAGACACAGATACGCAGTATTTT
NA	TRBV10-3	TRBJ1-2	NA	CAISDLGEGYGYTF	TGTGCCATCAGTGATCTTGGGGAGGGCTATGGCTACACCTTC
few	TRBV5-1	TRBJ1-2	NA	CASSATGNYGYTF	TGCGCCAGCAGTGCGACGGGGAACTATGGCTACACCTTC
once	TRBV27	TRBJ2-5	TRBD2	CASGGGGETQYF	TGTGCCAGCGGCGGCGGGGGGGAGACCCAGTACTTC
NA	TRBV2	TRBJ2-5	NA	CASCALIGGTRETQYF	TGTGCCAGCTGCGCCCTGATTGGTGGTACTAGAGAGACCCAGTACTTC
NA	TRBV9	TRBJ2-7	NA	CASSVSGLLGEQYF	TGTGCCAGCAGCGTGTCGGGACTGCTGGGCGAGCAGTACTTC
NA	TRBV7-8	TRBJ2-5	TRBD2	CASSLGLAGGSYQETQYF	TGTGCCAGCAGCCTAGGACTAGCGGGGGGGTCCTACCAAGAGACCCAGTACTTC
NA	TRBV5-4	TRBJ2-5	TRBD2	CASSSGRGFEETQYF	TGTGCCAGCAGCTCCGGGAGGGGTTTTGAGGAGACCCAGTACTTC
NA	TRBV4-1	TRBJ2-1	TRBD2	CASSQAAGGYNEQFF	TGCGCCAGCAGCCAAGCGGCGGGGGGGTACAATGAGCAGTTCTTC
NA	TRBV7-9	TRBJ2-3	NA	CASSSFTDTQYF	TGTGCCAGCAGCTCTTTTACAGATACGCAGTATTTT
NA	TRBV5-6	TRBJ2-7	TRBD2	CASTRGVSSYEQYF	TGTGCCAGCACCCGGGGGGTCAGCTCCTACGAGCAGTACTTC
NA	TRBV7-9	TRBJ2-7	NA	CASSLALSSYEQYF	TGTGCCAGCAGCTTAGCGCTCAGCTCCTACGAGCAGTACTTC
NA	TRBV11-3	TRBJ1-3	NA	CASSLRPRDKGNTIYF	TGTGCCAGCAGCTTACGACCTCGGGACAAAGGAAACACCATATATTTT
NA	TRBV5-4	TRBJ2-2	NA	CASSLPGAPNTGELFF	TGTGCCAGCAGCTTGCCTGGGGCTCCGAACACCGGGGAGCTGTTTTTT
NA	TRBV5-6	TRBJ1-5	NA	CASSALNQPQHF	TGTGCCAGCAGCGCCTTAAATCAGCCCCAGCATTTT
NA	TRBV13	TRBJ1-6	NA	CASSSGGFPLHF	TGTGCCAGCAGCTCGGGGGGATTCCCCCTCCACTTT
NA	TRBV6-6	TRBJ2-7	NA	CASSGTVGGTHEQYF	TGTGCCAGCAGTGGTACTGTTGGCGGGACCCACGAGCAGTACTTC
NA	TRBV7-2	TRBJ2-7	NA	CASSLGRGYEQYF	TGTGCCAGCAGCTTAGGACGAGGTTACGAGCAGTACTTC
NA	TRBV5-8	TRBJ1-2	NA	CASSLFVDYGYTF	TGTGCCAGCAGCCTTTTTGTGGACTATGGCTACACCTTC
NA	TRBV9	TRBJ2-1	TRBD2	CASSSSGASYNEQFF	TGTGCCAGCAGCTCAAGCGGGGCATCCTACAATGAGCAGTTCTTC
NA	TRBV4-3	TRBJ1-1	NA	CASSQDQWTEAFF	TGCGCCAGCAGCCAAGATCAATGGACTGAAGCTTTCTTT
NA	TRBV9	TRBJ1-1	NA	CASSVGVGNTEAFF	TGTGCCAGCAGCGTAGGGGTCGGGAACACTGAAGCTTTCTTT
NA	TRBV19	TRBJ2-7	NA	CASSWWGDGNYEQYF	TGTGCCAGTAGTTGGTGGGGGGACGGAAACTACGAGCAGTACTTC
NA	TRBV9	TRBJ2-5	TRBD2	CASSSLADHLETQYF	TGTGCCAGCAGCTCACTAGCGGACCACCTGGAGACCCAGTACTTC
NA	TRBV7-3	TRBJ2-5	NA	CASSPEGVETQYF	TGTGCCAGCAGCCCCGAGGGGGTAGAGACCCAGTACTTC
NA	TRBV6-7	TRBJ2-7	NA	CASSHLGDYEQYF	TGTGCCAGCAGTCACCTCGGGGACTACGAGCAGTACTTC
NA	TRBV14	TRBJ1-3	NA	CASSQVGWSLGNTIYF	TGTGCCAGCAGCCAAGTGGGGTGGAGCCTTGGAAACACCATATATTTT
NA	TRBV5-6	TRBJ2-2	NA	CASSPIERASTGELFF	TGTGCCAGCAGTCCCATAGAAAGGGCCAGCACCGGGGAGCTGTTTTTT
NA	TRBV5-4	TRBJ2-1	NA	CASSVGLDEQFF	TGTGCCAGCAGCGTGGGACTCGATGAGCAGTTCTTC
NA	TRBV27	TRBJ1-2	NA	CASSLRGAANYGYTF	TGTGCCAGCAGTTTGCGAGGGGCCGCTAACTATGGCTACACCTTC
NA	TRBV28	TRBJ2-7	TRBD1	CASSFPSGGMYEQYF	TGTGCCAGCAGTTTTCCCTCAGGGGGCATGTACGAGCAGTACTTC
NA	TRBV4-1	TRBJ1-6	NA	CASSQVVQGPYNSPLHF	TGCGCCAGCAGCCAAGTAGTACAGGGACCCTATAATTCACCCCTCCACTTT
NA	TRBV19	TRBJ2-1	TRBD2	CASSIQLAGGPTANEQFF	TGTGCCAGTAGTATACAGCTAGCGGGAGGCCCCACGGCCAATGAGCAGTTCTTC
NA	TRBV4-3	TRBJ2-7	NA	CASSRTTGQQYF	TGCGCCAGCAGCCGAACGACGGGACAACAGTACTTC
NA	TRBV10-2	TRBJ2-3	TRBD2	CASSTSGPIDTQYF	TGCGCCAGCTCAACTAGCGGTCCTATAGATACGCAGTATTTT
NA	TRBV14	TRBJ2-3	TRBD2	CASSHPTSGGTDTQYF	TGTGCCAGCAGCCACCCGACTAGCGGTGGCACAGATACGCAGTATTTT
NA	TRBV27	TRBJ1-2	NA	CASGGPLSNYGYTF	TGTGCCAGCGGAGGGCCGCTGTCTAACTATGGCTACACCTTC
NA	TRBV10-3	TRBJ2-3	TRBD1	CAISERDRGPDTQYF	TGTGCCATCAGTGAAAGAGACAGGGGGCCAGATACGCAGTATTTT
NA	TRBV7-9	TRBJ1-5	NA	CASSEHNQPQHF	TGTGCCAGCAGCGAGCACAATCAGCCCCAGCATTTT
NA	TRBV10-2	TRBJ2-7	NA	CASSEGASQYF	TGCGCCAGCAGTGAGGGGGCATCGCAGTACTTC
NA	TRBV29-1	TRBJ2-7	NA	CSVGGGTYEQYF	TGCAGCGTTGGAGGGGGAACCTACGAGCAGTACTTC
NA	TRBV19	TRBJ1-1	NA	CASSRFGEENTEAFF	TGTGCCAGTAGTAGGTTTGGGGAGGAGAACACTGAAGCTTTCTTT
NA	TRBV30	TRBJ2-2	NA	CAWSVSGSGTGELFF	TGTGCCTGGAGTGTTTCGGGGAGTGGCACCGGGGAGCTGTTTTTT
NA	TRBV4-1	TRBJ2-5	NA	CASSRYFGAEVEYF	TGCGCCAGCAGCCGATACTTCGGTGCTGAAGTCGAGTACTTC
NA	TRBV7-9	TRBJ2-1	TRBD2	CASSSIAGLPYNEQFF	TGTGCCAGCAGCTCTATAGCGGGATTACCCTACAATGAGCAGTTCTTC
NA	TRBV7-2	TRBJ2-1	NA	CASRPKWPNNEQFF	TGTGCCAGCAGGCCTAAATGGCCGAACAATGAGCAGTTCTTC
once	TRBV28	TRBJ2-7	NA	CASSRRQFGGYEQYF	TGTGCCAGCAGCCGGAGACAGTTTGGGGGCTACGAGCAGTACTTC
NA	TRBV18	TRBJ1-1	NA	CASSTNRNTEAFF	TGTGCCAGCTCGACCAATAGGAACACTGAAGCTTTCTTT
NA	TRBV7-9	TRBJ2-7	NA	CATYMLDSSYEQYF	TGTGCCACCTATATGTTGGACAGTAGCTACGAGCAGTACTTC
NA	TRBV11-3	TRBJ1-1	NA	CASSPGPGQEFPEAFF	TGTGCCAGCAGCCCCGGTCCGGGACAAGAGTTCCCTGAAGCTTTCTTT
NA	TRBV11-2	TRBJ2-3	TRBD2	CASSLAASGSTDTQYF	TGTGCCAGCAGCTTAGCCGCTAGCGGGAGTACAGATACGCAGTATTTT
NA	TRBV28	TRBJ1-1	NA	CASSFRGVNTEAFF	TGTGCCAGCAGTTTCAGGGGCGTCAACACTGAAGCTTTCTTT